These 17 T cell receptor beta chains were sequenced from one sample in a study of T cell responses to AZD1222 COVID-19 vaccine. Using immunoSEQ multiplex PCR, the repertoire was profiled, and TCRdb retains in-frame clones only, with some absent. The repertoire includes over 100,000 clones, around 87% of them detected once, and roughly 5.2% sits in the top ten. Here the sequenced sample was peripheral blood, taken on day 0 of AZD1222 vaccination. The receptors come from an adult in good health.

V is TRBV20-1 and J is TRBJ1-5; D is undetermined. Germline-derived CDR1 and CDR2 are DFQATT and SNEGSKA (reference sequence). Trimming shortened V by 3 bases and J by 6 bases, and 21 bases separated the two germline ends. The CDR3 extends over 16 amino acids. DNA of the CDR3: TGCAGTGCTAGTTGGGGTCTAGGGAGACCCGGTCAGCCCCAGCATTTT. Translated: CSASWGLGRPGQPQHF.

There are a few counts of this clone. The V gene is TRBV4-1, the J gene TRBJ2-7; no definite D call. Between the trimmed V and J ends, which lost 0 bases and 2 bases, there was a span of 14 bases. CDR1 is MGHRA and CDR2 is YSYEKL in the germline V gene. The CDR3 loop spans 16 amino acids. The chain's CDR3 is CASSQDRVVSPYEQYF. The DNA for the CDR3 is TGCGCCAGCAGCCAAGATCGGGTAGTCAGCCCCTACGAGCAGTACTTC.

The genes are TRBV19 and TRBJ1-1; 7 bases align to TRBD1. Germline V gene lookup returns CDR1 LNHDA and CDR2 SQIVND (reference sequence). Unmatched junction bases numbered 9, after V lost 7 bases and J lost 4 bases. The CDR3 runs 14 residues. This CDR3 is CASTQTGLATEAFF. CDR3 in DNA: TGTGCCAGTACCCAGACAGGGTTGGCCACTGAAGCTTTCTTT.

This chain connects TRBV5-5 to TRBJ1-1; the D is unclear. Between the trimmed V and J ends, which lost 2 bases and 0 bases, there was a span of 11 bases. CDR1 and CDR2 from the germline V gene are SGHKS and YYEKEE (reference sequence). The CDR3 covers 15 residues. CDR3 sequence reads: CASSLGDTMNTEAFF. DNA for the CDR3: TGTGCCAGCAGCTTAGGCGATACTATGAACACTGAAGCTTTCTTT.

The table lists this clone with a count of one. The same CDR3 also results from other DNA sequences found in this sample. The chain is built from TRBV5-1 and TRBJ2-3; D is ambiguous. V was clipped by 0 bases and J by 2 bases, with 7 bases between them. Germline assignment: CDR1 SGHRS and CDR2 YFSETQ. This CDR3 has 14 residues. The CDR3 sequence is CASSLGLITDTQYF. In DNA form, the CDR3 reads TGCGCCAGCAGCTTGGGACTGATCACAGATACGCAGTATTTT.

The chain employs TRBV7-2 and TRBJ2-1; a possible D gene is TRBD2 (6 bases). The CDR3 is made up of 16 amino acids. Trimming cost V 1 base and J 6 bases, with 16 bases left between them. Looked up from germline, CDR1 is SGHTA and CDR2 is FQGNSA. The DNA for the CDR3 is TGTGCCAGCAGCTTAGGGAGGTCGGGAGCGCTCAATGAGCAGTTCTTC. This sequence encodes CASSLGRSGALNEQFF.

This clone appeared once. This chain uses TRBV5-1 with TRBJ1-4; 7 nucleotides match TRBD1. The CDR3 is 16 amino acids. J lost 8 bases, V lost 1 base, and 11 bases had no gene match. Per germline, CDR1 SGHRS and CDR2 YFSETQ. CDR3 region: CASSLSDRAGGEKLFF. The CDR3 DNA sequence: TGCGCCAGCAGCTTGTCCGACAGGGCAGGAGGGGAAAAACTGTTTTTT.

The chain recombines TRBV7-2 with TRBJ2-5; 11 nucleotides match TRBD2. Germline assignment: CDR1 SGHTA and CDR2 FQGNSA. The CDR3 runs to 15 residues. V was pared by 0 bases and J by 5 bases, with 2 bases of the junction left unmatched. CDR3 in amino acids: CASSLAGTSGETQYF. The CDR3 nucleotides read TGTGCCAGCAGCTTAGCAGGGACTAGCGGCGAGACCCAGTACTTC.

This chain joins TRBV7-2 and TRBJ2-3; TRBD2 aligns across 15 bases. The CDR3 is 18 amino acids. Germline V gene sequence: CDR1 SGHTA, CDR2 FQGNSA. With 4 bases clipped from V and 8 bases from J, the junction kept 13 bases outside the gene matches. Here the CDR3 reads CASSSGLAGGQVGGTQYF. For the CDR3, the DNA is TGTGCCAGCAGCTCCGGACTAGCGGGGGGGCAGGTAGGCGGTACGCAGTATTTT.

The count of this clone is one. The gene calls are TRBV7-9 and TRBJ1-2, with D perhaps matching TRBD1 (5 bases). This CDR3 is 13 amino acids long. The germline CDR1 and CDR2 sequences are SEHNR and FQNEAQ (reference sequence). The ends were cut back, 4 bases at V and 8 bases at J, with 14 bases in the middle. CDR3 region: CASSSPGLKGYTF. The CDR3 DNA follows: TGTGCCAGCAGCTCACCAGGGTTGAAAGGCTACACCTTC.

The rearrangement joins TRBV27 to TRBJ2-1, with TRBD1 matching over 7 bases. V lost 6 bases, J lost 5 bases, and 10 bases stayed unmatched. Germline assignment: CDR1 MNHEY and CDR2 SMNVEV (reference sequence). CDR3 length equals 15 residues. The CDR3 here is CASRHRGRGNNEQFF. In nucleotides, the CDR3 is TGTGCCAGCAGACACAGGGGCAGGGGAAACAATGAGCAGTTCTTC.

The CDR3 DNA is TGTGCCAGCAGAGGCCGCGGGGGCGATAAATTCGACATGAACACTGAAGCTTTCTTT. Translating gives CASRGRGGDKFDMNTEAFF. The genes are TRBV2 and TRBJ1-1; D is perhaps TRBD1 (6 bases). Looked up from germline, CDR1 is SNHLY and CDR2 is FYNNEI. This CDR3 is 19 amino acids long. Trimming took 6 bases from V and 0 from J, leaving 26 bases between them.

This rearrangement joins TRBV29-1 to TRBJ2-1; D may correspond to TRBD1 or TRBD2 (5 bases each). This CDR3 has 15 amino acids. V shed 4 bases and J shed 5 bases, with 18 bases lying between them. Germline loops: CDR1 SQVTM, CDR2 ANQGSEA. CDR3 DNA sequence: TGCAGCGTTGTCTTGGGGCGCGGGCGGAACAATGAGCAGTTCTTC. Protein: CSVVLGRGRNNEQFF.

The genes are TRBV29-1 and TRBJ2-3; D call uncertain. This CDR3 is built from 13 residues. With 4 bases removed from V and 3 bases from J, the gap between germline ends came to 11 bases. Germline CDR1 reads SQVTM; CDR2 reads ANQGSEA. This chain's CDR3 is CSVGGPGTDTQYF. The CDR3, as DNA: TGCAGCGTTGGAGGACCCGGGACAGATACGCAGTATTTT.

This clone came up a few times. The rearrangement links TRBV12-3 or TRBV12-4 to TRBJ1-2; maybe TRBD1 (5 bases). V was pared by 6 bases and J by 10 bases, with 18 bases between. The CDR3 spans 13 residues. The CDR3 loop reads CASRTTGDRAYTF. The CDR3, as DNA: TGTGCCAGCAGGACAACAGGAGATCGGGCCTACACCTTC.

The gene calls are TRBV5-8 and TRBJ1-5; no firm D call. Trimming stripped 3 bases from V and 1 base from J, with 17 bases between. Germline lookup yields CDR1 SGHTS and CDR2 YDEGEE. This CDR3 region has 17 residues. In DNA form, the CDR3 reads TGTGCCAGCAGCTCGAATATGATGGGCTGGAGCAATCAGCCCCAGCATTTT. It translates to CASSSNMMGWSNQPQHF.

The chain employs TRBV28 and TRBJ2-7, with 7 nucleotides matching TRBD1. The CDR3 runs to 15 residues. Unmatched junction bases numbered 8, after V lost 6 bases and J lost 0 bases. The germline CDR1 and CDR2 sequences are MDHEN and SYDVKM. The CDR3 DNA reads TGTGCCAGCAGGCAACAGGGGAGCCCCTCCTACGAGCAGTACTTC. It encodes CASRQQGSPSYEQYF.